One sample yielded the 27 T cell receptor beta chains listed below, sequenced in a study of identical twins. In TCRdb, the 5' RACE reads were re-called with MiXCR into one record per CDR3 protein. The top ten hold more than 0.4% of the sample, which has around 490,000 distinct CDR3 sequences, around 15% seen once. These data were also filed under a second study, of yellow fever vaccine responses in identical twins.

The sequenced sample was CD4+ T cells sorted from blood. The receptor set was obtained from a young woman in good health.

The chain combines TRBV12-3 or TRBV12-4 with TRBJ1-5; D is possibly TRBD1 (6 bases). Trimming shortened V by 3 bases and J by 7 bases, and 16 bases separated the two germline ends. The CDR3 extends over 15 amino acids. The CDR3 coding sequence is TGTGCCAGCAGTTTCCGGGGGGCCCTCGGGCAGCCCCAGCATTTT. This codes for CASSFRGALGQPQHF.

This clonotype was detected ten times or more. CDR3 bases: TGCAGCGTAGCCGGGACTAGCGGGCCCGGGGAGCTGTTTTTT. As protein: CSVAGTSGPGELFF. The chain is built from TRBV29-1 and TRBJ2-2; 12 nucleotides align to TRBD2. V lost 6 bases and J lost 6; bases outside the gene matches: 5. This CDR3 region has 14 residues. Germline V gene lookup returns CDR1 SQVTM and CDR2 ANQGSEA.

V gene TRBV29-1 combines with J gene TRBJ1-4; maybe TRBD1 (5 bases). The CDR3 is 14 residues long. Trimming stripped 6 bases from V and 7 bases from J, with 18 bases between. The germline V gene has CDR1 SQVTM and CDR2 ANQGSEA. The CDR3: CSVGDGVTGEKLFF. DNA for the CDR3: TGCAGCGTGGGGGACGGGGTAACTGGTGAAAAACTGTTTTTT. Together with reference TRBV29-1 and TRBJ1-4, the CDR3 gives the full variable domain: SAVISQKPSRDICQRGTSLTIQCQVDSQVTMMFWYRQQPGQSLTLIATANQGSEATYESGFVIDKFPISRPNLTFSTLTVSNMSPEDSSIYLCSVGDGVTGEKLFFGSGTQLSVL.

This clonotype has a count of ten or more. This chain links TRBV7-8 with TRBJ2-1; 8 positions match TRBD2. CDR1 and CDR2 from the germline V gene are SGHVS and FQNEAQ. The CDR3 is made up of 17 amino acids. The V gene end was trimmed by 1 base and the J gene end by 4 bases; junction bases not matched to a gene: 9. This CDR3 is CASSLVPGGPTYNEQFF. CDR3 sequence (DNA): TGTGCCAGCAGCTTAGTTCCGGGAGGGCCCACATACAATGAGCAGTTCTTC. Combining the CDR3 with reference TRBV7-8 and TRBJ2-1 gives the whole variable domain GAGVSQSPRYKVAKRGQDVALRCDPISGHVSLFWYQQALGQGPEFLTYFQNEAQLDKSGLPSDRFFAERPEGSVSTLKIQRTQQEDSAVYLCASSLVPGGPTYNEQFFGPGTRLTVL.

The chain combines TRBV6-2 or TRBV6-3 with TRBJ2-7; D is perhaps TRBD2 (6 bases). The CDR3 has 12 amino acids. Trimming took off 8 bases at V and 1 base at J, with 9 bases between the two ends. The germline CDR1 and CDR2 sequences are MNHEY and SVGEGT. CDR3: CASGAGSYEQYF. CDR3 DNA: TGTGCCAGCGGGGCGGGATCCTACGAGCAGTACTTC.

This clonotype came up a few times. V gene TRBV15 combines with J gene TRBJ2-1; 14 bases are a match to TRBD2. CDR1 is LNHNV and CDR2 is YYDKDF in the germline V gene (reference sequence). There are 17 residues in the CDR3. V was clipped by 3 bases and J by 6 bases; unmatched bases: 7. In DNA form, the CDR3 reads TGTGCCACCAGCAGCTTCTTGACTAGCGGGGGGGCCAATGAGCAGTTCTTC. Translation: CATSSFLTSGGANEQFF.

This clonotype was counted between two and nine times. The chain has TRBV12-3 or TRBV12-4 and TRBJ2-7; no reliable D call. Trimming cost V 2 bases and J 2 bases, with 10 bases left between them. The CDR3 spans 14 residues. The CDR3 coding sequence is TGTGCCAGCAGTTTAAGTTTCTGGCCCTACGAGCAGTACTTC. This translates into CASSLSFWPYEQYF.

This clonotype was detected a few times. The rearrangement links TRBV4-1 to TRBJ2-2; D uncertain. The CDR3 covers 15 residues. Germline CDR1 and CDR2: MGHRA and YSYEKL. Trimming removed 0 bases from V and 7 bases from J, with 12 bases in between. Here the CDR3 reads CASSQDVSGVGELFF. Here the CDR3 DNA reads TGCGCCAGCAGCCAAGATGTGTCAGGAGTCGGGGAGCTGTTTTTT.

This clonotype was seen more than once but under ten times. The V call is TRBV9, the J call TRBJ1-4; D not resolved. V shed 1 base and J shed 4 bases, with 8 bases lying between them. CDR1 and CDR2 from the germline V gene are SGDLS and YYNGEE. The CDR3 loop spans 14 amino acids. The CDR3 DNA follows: TGTGCCAGCAGCGTAAACTCCTTTAATGAAAAACTGTTTTTT. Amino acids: CASSVNSFNEKLFF.

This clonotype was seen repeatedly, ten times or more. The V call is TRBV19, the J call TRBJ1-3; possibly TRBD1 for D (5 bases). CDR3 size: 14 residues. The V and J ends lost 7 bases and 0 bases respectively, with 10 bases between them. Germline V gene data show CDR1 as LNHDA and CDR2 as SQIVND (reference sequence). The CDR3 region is CASTRQSSGNTIYF. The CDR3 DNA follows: TGTGCCAGTACCCGACAGAGCTCTGGAAACACCATATATTTT.

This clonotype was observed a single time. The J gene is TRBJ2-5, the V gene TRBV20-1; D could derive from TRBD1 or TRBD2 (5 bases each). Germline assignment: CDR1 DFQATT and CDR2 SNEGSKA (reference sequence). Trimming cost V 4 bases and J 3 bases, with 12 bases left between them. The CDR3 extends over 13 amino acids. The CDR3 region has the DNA TGCAGTGCTAACGACTGGGGGAAAGAGACCCAGTACTTC. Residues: CSANDWGKETQYF.

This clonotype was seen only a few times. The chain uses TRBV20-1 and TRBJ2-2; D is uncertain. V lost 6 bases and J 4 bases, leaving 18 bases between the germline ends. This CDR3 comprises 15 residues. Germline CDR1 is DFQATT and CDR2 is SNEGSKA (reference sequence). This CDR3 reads CSAPSGVMGTGELFF. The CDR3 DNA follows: TGCAGTGCCCCCTCGGGCGTTATGGGCACCGGGGAGCTGTTTTTT.

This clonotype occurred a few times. The CDR3 DNA sequence: TGTGCCAGCAGTTTATGGGGGTCTTCTTCCTACGAGCAGTACTTC. Translating it yields CASSLWGSSSYEQYF. The chain is built from TRBV12-3 or TRBV12-4 and TRBJ2-7; D assignment may be TRBD1 or TRBD2 (5 bases each). Between the trimmed V and J ends, which lost 2 bases and 1 base, there was a span of 12 bases. The CDR3 extends over 15 amino acids.

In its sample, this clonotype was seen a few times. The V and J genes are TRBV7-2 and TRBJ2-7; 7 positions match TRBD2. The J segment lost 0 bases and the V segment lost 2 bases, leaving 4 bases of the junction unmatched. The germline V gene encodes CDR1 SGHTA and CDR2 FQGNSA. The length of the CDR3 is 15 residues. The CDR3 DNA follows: TGTGCCAGCAGCTTATCCCGGGACTACTCCTACGAGCAGTACTTC. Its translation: CASSLSRDYSYEQYF.

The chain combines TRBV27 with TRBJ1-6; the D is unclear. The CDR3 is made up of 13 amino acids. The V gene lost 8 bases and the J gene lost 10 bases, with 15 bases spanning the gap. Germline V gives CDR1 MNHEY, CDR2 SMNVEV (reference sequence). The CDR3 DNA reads TGTGCCAGCTCTTTGGAGGCACTCTCACCCCTCCACTTT. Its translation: CASSLEALSPLHF.

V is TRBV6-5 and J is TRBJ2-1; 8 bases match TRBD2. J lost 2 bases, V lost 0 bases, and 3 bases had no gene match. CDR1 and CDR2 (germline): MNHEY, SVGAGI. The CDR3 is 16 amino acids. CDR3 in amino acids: CASSYSGTSPYNEQFF. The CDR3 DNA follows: TGTGCCAGCAGTTACTCCGGGACTAGTCCCTACAATGAGCAGTTCTTC.

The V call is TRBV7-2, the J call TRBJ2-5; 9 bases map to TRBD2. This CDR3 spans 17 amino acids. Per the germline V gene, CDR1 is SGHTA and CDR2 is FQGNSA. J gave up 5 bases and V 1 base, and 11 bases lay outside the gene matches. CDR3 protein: CASSLGRTSVRTETQYF. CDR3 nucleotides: TGTGCCAGCAGCTTAGGCCGGACTAGCGTCAGAACGGAGACCCAGTACTTC.

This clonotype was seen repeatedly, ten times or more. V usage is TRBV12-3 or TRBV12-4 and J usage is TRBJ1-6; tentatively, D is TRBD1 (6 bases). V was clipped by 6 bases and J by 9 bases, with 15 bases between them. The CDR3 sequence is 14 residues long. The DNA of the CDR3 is TGTGCCAGCAGCTGGGGGGGCGCGGGTTCACCCCTCCACTTT. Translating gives CASSWGGAGSPLHF.

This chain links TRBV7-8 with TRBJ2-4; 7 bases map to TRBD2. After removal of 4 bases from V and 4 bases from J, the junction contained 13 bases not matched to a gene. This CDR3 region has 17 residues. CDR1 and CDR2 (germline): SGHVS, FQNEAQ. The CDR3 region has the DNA TGTGCCAGCAGCTCCACCCCGGGTAGCGGGTATAAAAACATTCAGTACTTC. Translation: CASSSTPGSGYKNIQYF.

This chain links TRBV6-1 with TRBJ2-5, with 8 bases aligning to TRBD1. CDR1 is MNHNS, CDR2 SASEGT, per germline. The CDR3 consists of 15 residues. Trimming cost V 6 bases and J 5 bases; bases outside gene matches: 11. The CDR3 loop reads CASRARTGRTETQYF. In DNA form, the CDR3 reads TGTGCCAGCAGAGCTCGGACAGGGCGGACTGAGACCCAGTACTTC.

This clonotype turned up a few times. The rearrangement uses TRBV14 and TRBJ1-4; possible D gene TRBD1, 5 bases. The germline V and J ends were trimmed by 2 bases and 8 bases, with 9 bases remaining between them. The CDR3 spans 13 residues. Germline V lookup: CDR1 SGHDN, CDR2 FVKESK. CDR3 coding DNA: TGTGCCAGCAGCCAACAGGGCGAAGAAAAACTGTTTTTT. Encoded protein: CASSQQGEEKLFF.

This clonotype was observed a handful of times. The CDR3 sequence: CASSFLDSRTDTQYF. The CDR3, as DNA: TGCGCCAGCAGCTTTTTAGATTCCCGCACAGATACGCAGTATTTT. The chain has TRBV5-1 and TRBJ2-3; no definite D call. V lost 2 bases, J lost 1 base, and 11 bases lay in between. The CDR3 runs 15 residues. In germline, CDR1 is SGHRS, CDR2 YFSETQ.

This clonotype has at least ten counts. The CDR3: CASSYSTSPGEQFF. Written as DNA, the CDR3 is TGTGCCAGCAGTTACTCGACTAGCCCGGGTGAGCAGTTCTTC. The chain uses TRBV6-5 and TRBJ2-1, with 7 bases fitting TRBD2. V shed 0 bases and J 9 bases; nucleotides not matched to a gene: 5. CDR1 and CDR2 (germline): MNHEY, SVGAGI. This CDR3 has 14 residues.

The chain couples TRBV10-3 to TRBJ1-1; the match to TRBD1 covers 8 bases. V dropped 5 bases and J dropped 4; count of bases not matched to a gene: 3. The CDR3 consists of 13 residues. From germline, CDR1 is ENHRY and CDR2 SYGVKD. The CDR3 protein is CAISYDRGTEAFF. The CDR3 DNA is TGTGCCATCAGTTACGACAGGGGCACTGAAGCTTTCTTT.

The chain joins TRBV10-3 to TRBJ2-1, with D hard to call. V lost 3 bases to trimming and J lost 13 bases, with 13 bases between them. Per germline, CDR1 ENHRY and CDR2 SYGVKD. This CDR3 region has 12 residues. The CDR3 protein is CAISDRPAVQFF. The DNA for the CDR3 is TGTGCCATCAGTGACCGACCCGCAGTTCAGTTCTTC.

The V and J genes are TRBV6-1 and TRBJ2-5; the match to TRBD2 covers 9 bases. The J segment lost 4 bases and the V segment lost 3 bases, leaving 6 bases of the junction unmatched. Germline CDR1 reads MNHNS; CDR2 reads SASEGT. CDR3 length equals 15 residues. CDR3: CASSEGTSNPETQYF. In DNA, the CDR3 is TGTGCCAGCAGTGAGGGGACTAGCAACCCAGAGACCCAGTACTTC.

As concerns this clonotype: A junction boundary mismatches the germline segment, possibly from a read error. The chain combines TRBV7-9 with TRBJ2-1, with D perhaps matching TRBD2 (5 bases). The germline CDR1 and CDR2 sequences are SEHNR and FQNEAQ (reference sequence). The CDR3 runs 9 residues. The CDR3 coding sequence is TGTGCCAGCAGCTTAGCGGGAGACTTC. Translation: CASSLAGDF.